This T cell receptor (beta chain) was captured in a study of shared clonotypes between healthy human individuals. Deep-level running was used for the assay. The repertoire was sequenced with immunoSEQ multiplex PCR; TCRdb's copy has only in-frame clones and lacks some. The table has roughly 770,000 clones, about 97% seen once. Study-level results: Sampling used blood alone; tissue repertoires probably differ. Rarefaction curves obtained for sorted subsets showed sequencing incomplete despite large depth.

CD45RO-negative CD8 cells positively selected for CCR7 made up the naive population, which excluded terminally differentiated effector memory CD45RA+ cells. There are 15 residues in the CDR3. Germline lookup yields CDR1 MGHRA and CDR2 YSYEKL. The ends lost 1 base at V and 4 bases at J; junction bases unmatched: 4. A note on this clone: Antigen specificity is unknown.

Sequenced sample: naive CD8+ T cells sorted from blood. The receptor was derived from a man aged 30 to 39 in good health. J is TRBJ2-7 and V is TRBV4-1; TRBD2 agrees at 10 bases. The chain's CDR3 is CASSQGPGLAYEQYF. The DNA of the CDR3 is TGCGCCAGCAGCCAAGGGCCGGGACTAGCGTACGAGCAGTACTTC.